These T cell receptor beta chains were read from a single sample in a study of cytomegalovirus exposure and HLA in healthy donors. Method: immunoSEQ multiplex PCR; TCRdb's copy keeps in-frame clones and lacks some. The sample lists some 150,000 clones, roughly 81% occurring once. The sample taken for sequencing was PBMCs. The source of these receptors is a woman aged 50 to 65 in good health and CMV-seronegative. Both conserved end residues are part of each CDR3. D genes are given only for firm matches. The listing skips clone size in some rows; elsewhere it reads once, few, many or a size class.

clone_size	j_call	v_call	d_call	cdr3_nt	cdr3_aa
.	TRBJ2-5	TRBV19	TRBD2	TGTGCCAGTAGGGGACTAGAAGGAACCCAGTACTTC	CASRGLEGTQYF
.	TRBJ1-5	TRBV11-2	.	TGTGCCAGCAGCTTATCGGGGGGTCGGAATCAGCCCCAGCATTTT	CASSLSGGRNQPQHF
.	TRBJ1-3	TRBV30	TRBD1	TGTGCCGGGACAGTTTCTGGAAACACCATATATTTT	CAGTVSGNTIYF
.	TRBJ1-2	TRBV7-9	.	TGTTCCAGCAGCTCAACAGGGTATGGCTACACCTTC	CSSSSTGYGYTF
.	TRBJ2-7	TRBV5-3	TRBD2	TGTGCCAGAAGCTTGGGAGAGAGCTGGGGGGGCGAGCAGTACTTC	CARSLGESWGGEQYF
.	TRBJ1-5	TRBV4-3	.	TGCGCCAGCAGCCAAGATCTTACCAGGCAGCCCCAGCATTTT	CASSQDLTRQPQHF
.	TRBJ1-2	TRBV28	.	TGTGCCAGCAGTTTAATTGGGTACGACAGGCAAGGTCTAAATGGCTACACCTTC	CASSLIGYDRQGLNGYTF
.	TRBJ2-5	TRBV5-1	.	TGCGCCAGCAGCTTGGTTTCCCCGGGAGCGGAGACCCAGTACTTC	CASSLVSPGAETQYF
.	TRBJ1-1	TRBV7-8	.	TGTGCCAGCAGTTTAGTTGAGTTGAACACTGAAGCTTTCTTT	CASSLVELNTEAFF
.	TRBJ1-2	TRBV19	TRBD1	TGTGCCAGTAATCTACGGGACAGGTACCATGGCTACACCTTC	CASNLRDRYHGYTF
.	TRBJ1-6	TRBV11-2	.	TGTGCCAGCAGCCCAGGGATCTCCTATAATTCACCCCTCCACTTT	CASSPGISYNSPLHF
.	TRBJ1-4	TRBV6-1	TRBD1	TGTGCCAGCAGTAACAGGGGTCTTAATGAAAAACTGTTTTTT	CASSNRGLNEKLFF
.	TRBJ2-3	TRBV6-5	.	TGTGCCAGCAGTTACTCAAGCAGCACAGATACGCAGTATTTT	CASSYSSSTDTQYF
.	TRBJ2-6	TRBV9	.	TGTGCCAGCAGCGTAGGACTGGACTATTCCGGGGCCAACGTCCTGACTTTC	CASSVGLDYSGANVLTF
few	TRBJ1-1	TRBV7-9	TRBD1	TGTGCCAGCACCCCAGGGGACAGGGAATCTGAAGCTTTCTTT	CASTPGDRESEAFF
.	TRBJ1-4	TRBV5-8	.	TGTGCCAGCAGGGATAGGGGGACCTCTAATGAAAAACTGTTTTTT	CASRDRGTSNEKLFF